A single sample gave rise to the 2 T cell receptor beta chains below, sequenced in a study of blood T cell repertoires in COVID-19. This table comes from immunoSEQ multiplex PCR, and its TCRdb copy is limited to in-frame clones, with some not included. The profile shows 220,000 or so clones, 86% of them singletons. Specimen: PBMCs or T cells enriched from blood (not recorded which). These receptors were taken from a woman between 45 and 60 years old who had recovered from COVID-19.

The V and J genes are TRBV30 and TRBJ2-3; D is ambiguous. The germline CDR1 and CDR2 sequences are GTSNPN and SVGIG (reference sequence). V was pared by 3 bases and J by 0 bases, with 4 bases between. The CDR3 covers 12 residues. Here the CDR3 reads CAWSPSTDTQYF. Here the CDR3 DNA reads TGTGCCTGGAGCCCTAGCACAGATACGCAGTATTTT. The full variable domain, its missing parts supplied by reference TRBV30 and TRBJ2-3, is SQTIHQWPATLVQPVGSPLSLECTVEGTSNPNLYWYRQAAGRGLQLLFYSVGIGQISSEVPQNLSASRPQDRQFILSSKKLLLSDSGFYLCAWSPSTDTQYFGPGTRLTVL.

The chain is built from TRBV6-5 and TRBJ1-1, with a possible D match to TRBD1 (5 bases). Looked up from germline, CDR1 is MNHEY and CDR2 is SVGAGI. The V end was cut by 2 bases, the J end by 5 bases, with 12 bases between. This CDR3 contains 14 residues. CDR3 sequence: CASSYKTESTEAFF. CDR3 DNA sequence: TGTGCCAGCAGTTACAAGACAGAATCTACTGAAGCTTTCTTT.